These 5 T cell receptor beta chains were sequenced from one sample in a study of molecular identifiers for immune sequencing clone quantification. TCRdb re-called the PCR reads through MiXCR, storing one row per CDR3 protein. The sample shows under 600,000 distinct CDR3 sequences, roughly a fifth of them seen only once. Sequencing input: naive CD8+ T cells from blood, with Jurkat cell RNA spiked in. The subset was: FACS-sorted CD8+CD4-CCR7+CD45RA+ naive T cells. Receptors were obtained from a human donor in good health. Some libraries in this study had Jurkat cell RNA spiked in.

Details on this clonotype: A clone one base away is much larger, so this may be a read error. The rearrangement uses TRBV7-9 and TRBJ2-3; D unclear. The DNA matches TRBJ1-5 better at its end, which makes the J call doubtful. The length of the CDR3 is 13 residues. Looked up from germline, CDR1 is SEHNR and CDR2 is FQNEAQ (reference sequence). CDR3 in DNA: TGTGCCAGCACCCCGACTAGGTCAGATACGCAGCATTTT. This gives the protein CASTPTRSDTQHF.

The chain uses TRBV9 and TRBJ2-3; 10 bases map to TRBD2. The CDR3 length is 17 residues. Germline-derived CDR1 and CDR2 are SGDLS and YYNGEE. The junction had 7 bases not matched to a gene; V was cut back by 0 bases and J by 3 bases. CDR3 DNA: TGTGCCAGCAGCGTAGAGGCTAGCGGGAGTTTTACAGATACGCAGTATTTT. Translated, it gives CASSVEASGSFTDTQYF. Full variable domain (missing parts from reference TRBV9 and TRBJ2-3): DSGVTQTPKHLITATGQRVTLRCSPRSGDLSVYWYQQSLDQGLQFLIQYYNGEERAKGNILERFSAQQFPDLHSELNLSSLELGDSALYFCASSVEASGSFTDTQYFGPGTRLTVL.

The sample holds a few counts of this clonotype. The CDR3 nucleotides read TGTGCCAGCAGCGTAGGGACAGCTAGTAATCAGCCCCAGCATTTT. Its protein product is CASSVGTASNQPQHF. This chain links TRBV9 with TRBJ1-5, with D maybe TRBD1 (6 bases). Germline CDR1 reads SGDLS; CDR2 reads YYNGEE. V was pared by 0 bases and J by 4 bases, with 11 bases between. The CDR3 is 15 residues long. Combining the CDR3 with reference TRBV9 and TRBJ1-5 gives the whole variable domain DSGVTQTPKHLITATGQRVTLRCSPRSGDLSVYWYQQSLDQGLQFLIQYYNGEERAKGNILERFSAQQFPDLHSELNLSSLELGDSALYFCASSVGTASNQPQHFGDGTRLSIL.

This clonotype was detected ten times or more. This chain joins TRBV7-2 and TRBJ2-1; D assignment may be TRBD1 or TRBD2 (5 bases each). The CDR3 is made up of 14 amino acids. Trimming took off 5 bases at V and 8 bases at J, with 16 bases between the two ends. Germline CDR1 and CDR2: SGHTA and FQGNSA. The CDR3 region is CASSKGTSSDEQFF. Written as DNA, the CDR3 is TGTGCCAGCAGCAAAGGGACCTCATCCGATGAGCAGTTCTTC.

The V and J genes are TRBV13 and TRBJ2-3; 9 bases are shared with TRBD1. The ends lost 2 bases at V and 8 bases at J; junction bases unmatched: 8. The CDR3 spans 15 residues. Germline V CDR1 and CDR2: PRHDT, FYEKMQ (reference sequence). The CDR3 bases are TGTGCCAGCAGCTTAAAGGGACAGGGAGCTCGTACGCAGTATTTT. This encodes CASSLKGQGARTQYF.